The present entry profiles one T cell receptor beta chain with its context. Its target is not known. One end of the junction fails to match germline, which may point to a read error. Those patients with uncontrolled infection, other autoimmune disease, pregnancy or lactation were excluded. Every diagnosis used clinical symptoms, serum thyroxine and TRAb, thyroid ultrasound and orbital computed tomography. The data stem from a study of T cells in Graves' hyperthyroidism and ophthalmopathy. As for the study in general: Upon initial diagnosis and before any treatment, peripheral blood was collected.

It was RNA transcripts that yielded the amplified TCR beta CDR3 regions. The study used the HTBI primer set for a first-round RT-PCR of the TCR CDR3. TCRdb re-analysed the multiplex PCR reads in MiXCR, keeping a single row per CDR3 protein. The sample comprises roughly 660,000 distinct CDR3 sequences, roughly 17% of which are singletons, and around 15% rests with the top ten. General study findings and limits: Appearing also in blood were most of the thyroid clonotypes expanded above 0.001.

Sequencing was done on a sample of blood. The sequence was collected from a man aged 50-59 years with Graves' hyperthyroidism.

In nucleotides, the CDR3 is TGTGCCAGCAGTTACAGGAAGGAGCAGTGCTTC. It is translated as CASSYRKEQCF. V gene TRBV6-2 or TRBV6-3 combines with J gene TRBJ2-1; no definite D call. Germline CDR1 MNHEY, CDR2 SVGEGT. The CDR3 runs 11 residues.